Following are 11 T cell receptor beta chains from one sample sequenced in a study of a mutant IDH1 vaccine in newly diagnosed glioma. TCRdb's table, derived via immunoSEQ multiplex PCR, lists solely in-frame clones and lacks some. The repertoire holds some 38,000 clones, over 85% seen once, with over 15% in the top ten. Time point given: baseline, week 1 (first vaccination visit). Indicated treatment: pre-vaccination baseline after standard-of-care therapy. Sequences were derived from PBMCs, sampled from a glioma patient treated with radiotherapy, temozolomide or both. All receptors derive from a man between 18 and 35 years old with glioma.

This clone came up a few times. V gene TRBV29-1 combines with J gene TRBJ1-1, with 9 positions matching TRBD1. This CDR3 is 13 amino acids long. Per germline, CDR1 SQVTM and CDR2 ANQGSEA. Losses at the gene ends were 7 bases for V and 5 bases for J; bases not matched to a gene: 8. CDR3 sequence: CSGHRGPSTEAFF. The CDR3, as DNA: TGCAGCGGCCACAGGGGGCCCTCAACTGAAGCTTTCTTT.

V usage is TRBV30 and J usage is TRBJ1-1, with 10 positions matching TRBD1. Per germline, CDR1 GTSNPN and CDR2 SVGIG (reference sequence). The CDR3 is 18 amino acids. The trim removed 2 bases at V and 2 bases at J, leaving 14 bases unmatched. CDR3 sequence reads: CAWSPLSGTGVINTEAFF. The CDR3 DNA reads TGTGCCTGGAGTCCGTTATCCGGGACAGGGGTAATTAACACTGAAGCTTTCTTT. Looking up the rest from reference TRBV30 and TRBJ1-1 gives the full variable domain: SQTIHQWPATLVQPVGSPLSLECTVEGTSNPNLYWYRQAAGRGLQLLFYSVGIGQISSEVPQNLSASRPQDRQFILSSKKLLLSDSGFYLCAWSPLSGTGVINTEAFFGQGTRLTVV.

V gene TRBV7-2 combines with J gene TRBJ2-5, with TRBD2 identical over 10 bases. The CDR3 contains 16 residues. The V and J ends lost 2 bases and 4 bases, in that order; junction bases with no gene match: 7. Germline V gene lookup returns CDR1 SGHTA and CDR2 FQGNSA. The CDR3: CASSLRSGRAGETQYF. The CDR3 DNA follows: TGTGCCAGCAGCTTAAGGAGCGGGAGGGCCGGAGAGACCCAGTACTTC.

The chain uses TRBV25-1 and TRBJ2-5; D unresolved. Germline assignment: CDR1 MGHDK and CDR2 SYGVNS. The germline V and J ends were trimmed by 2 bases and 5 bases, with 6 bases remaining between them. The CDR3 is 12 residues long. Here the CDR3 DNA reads TGTGCCAGCAGTGAAGATTCGGAGACCCAGTACTTC. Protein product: CASSEDSETQYF.

The chain's CDR3 is CASSLTGGYANEKLFF. The CDR3 nucleotides read TGTGCCAGCAGCTTGACGGGGGGGTATGCTAATGAAAAACTGTTTTTT. The rearrangement joins TRBV7-8 to TRBJ1-4, with D possibly TRBD1 on 5 matching bases. The CDR3 spans 16 residues. Trimming removed 3 bases from V and 3 bases from J, with 14 bases in between. Germline values: CDR1 SGHVS, CDR2 FQNEAQ.

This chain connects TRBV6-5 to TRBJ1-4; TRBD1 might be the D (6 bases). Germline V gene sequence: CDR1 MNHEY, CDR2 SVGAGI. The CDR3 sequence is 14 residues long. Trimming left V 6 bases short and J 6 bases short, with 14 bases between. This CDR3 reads CASSEQGPDEKLFF. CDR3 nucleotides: TGTGCCAGCAGCGAACAGGGCCCCGATGAAAAACTGTTTTTT.

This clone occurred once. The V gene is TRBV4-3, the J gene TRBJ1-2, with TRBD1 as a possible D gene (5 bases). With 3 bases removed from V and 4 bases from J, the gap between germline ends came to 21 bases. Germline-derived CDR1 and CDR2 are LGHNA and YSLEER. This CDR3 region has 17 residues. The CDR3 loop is CASSHPTHGGIGYGYTF. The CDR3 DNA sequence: TGCGCCAGCAGCCACCCCACCCACGGGGGGATAGGCTATGGCTACACCTTC.

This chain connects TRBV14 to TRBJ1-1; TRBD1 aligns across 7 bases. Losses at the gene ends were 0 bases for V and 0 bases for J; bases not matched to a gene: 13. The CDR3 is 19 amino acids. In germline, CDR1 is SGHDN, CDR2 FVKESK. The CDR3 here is CASSQDSPTGESVNTEAFF. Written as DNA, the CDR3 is TGTGCCAGCAGCCAAGATTCCCCTACAGGGGAATCGGTGAACACTGAAGCTTTCTTT.

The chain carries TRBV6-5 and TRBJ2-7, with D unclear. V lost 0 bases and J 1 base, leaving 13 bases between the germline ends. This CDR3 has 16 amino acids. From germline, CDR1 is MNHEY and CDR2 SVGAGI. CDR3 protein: CASSYSQDLFSYEQYF. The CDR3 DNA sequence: TGTGCCAGCAGTTACTCCCAGGACCTCTTTTCCTACGAGCAGTACTTC.

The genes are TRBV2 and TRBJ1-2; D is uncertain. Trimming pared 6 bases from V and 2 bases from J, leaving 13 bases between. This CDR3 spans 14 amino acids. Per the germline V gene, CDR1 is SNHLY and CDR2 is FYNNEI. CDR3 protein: CASSVTGGNYGYTF. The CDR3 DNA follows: TGTGCCAGCAGCGTTACTGGAGGGAACTATGGCTACACCTTC.

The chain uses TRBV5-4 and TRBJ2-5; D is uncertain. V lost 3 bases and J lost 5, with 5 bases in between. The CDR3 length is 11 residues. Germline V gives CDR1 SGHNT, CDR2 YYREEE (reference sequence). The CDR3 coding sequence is TGTGCCAGCAGCTCTTCGGAGACCCAGTACTTC. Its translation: CASSSSETQYF.